This entry concerns a single TCR beta chain. This record belongs to a study of regulatory T cells in long-lasting Graves disease. Study details: Persistent Graves' disease required over 5 years of antithyroid drugs and positive TSH receptor antibodies.

Relying on iRepertoire HTBI primers and Arm-PCR of CDR3 regions, the team built TCR beta libraries. Original data processing: Across all samples, approximately 64 TRBV segments and 15 or so TRBJ segments were identified. TCRdb itself ran the multiplex PCR reads through MiXCR, one entry per CDR3 protein. These V and J calls derive from TCRdb rather than the authors' analysis. This table holds 350,000 to 500,000 distinct CDR3 sequences, 21% found once. As to time point: persistent/refractory GD, antithyroid drugs over 5 years with positive TRAb. Making the TCR library involved RNA that had been extracted from PBMCs. Germline lookup yields CDR1 SGHRS and CDR2 YFSETQ. The CDR3 totals 15 residues. V lost 1 base to trimming and J lost 5 bases, with 15 bases between them.

The sample consisted of peripheral blood mononuclear cells (PBMCs), taken when the disease was refractory, from a patient treated with antithyroid drugs. V gene TRBV5-1 combines with J gene TRBJ2-5, with D possibly TRBD1 on 5 matching bases. The clonotype originates from a female donor with Graves disease. CDR3 in amino acids: CASSLTGEVRETQYF. As DNA, the CDR3 is TGCGCCAGCAGCTTGACAGGAGAGGTGCGGGAGACCCAGTACTTC. The whole variable domain, filled in from reference TRBV5-1 and TRBJ2-5, reads KAGVTQTPRYLIKTRGQQVTLSCSPISGHRSVSWYQQTPGQGLQFLFEYFSETQRNKGNFPGRFSGRQFSNSRSEMNVSTLELGDSALYLCASSLTGEVRETQYFGPGTRLLVL.